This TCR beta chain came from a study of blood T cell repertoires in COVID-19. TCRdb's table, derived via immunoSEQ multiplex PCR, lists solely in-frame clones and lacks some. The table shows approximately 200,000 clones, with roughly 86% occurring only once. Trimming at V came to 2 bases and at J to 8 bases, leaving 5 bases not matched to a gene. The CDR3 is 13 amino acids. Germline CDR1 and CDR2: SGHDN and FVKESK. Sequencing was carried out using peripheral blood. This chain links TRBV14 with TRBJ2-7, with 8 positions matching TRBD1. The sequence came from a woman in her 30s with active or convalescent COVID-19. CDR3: CASSQRTGWQQYF. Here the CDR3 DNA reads TGTGCCAGCAGCCAACGGACAGGGTGGCAGCAGTACTTC.